Listed here are 26 T cell receptor beta chains from one sample, sequenced in a study of vaccination and CD4 T cells after COVID-19. The Oncomine TCR Beta short-read assay was what sequenced the DNA obtained from cultured CD4+ T cells. Each CDR3 protein is one row after TCRdb ran MiXCR on the PCR reads. This sample has more than 8,000 distinct CDR3 sequences, with about 28% found just once. Treatment indicated: roughly 11-day PBMC culture with coronavirus spike peptide pools or control peptides (ViraFEST assay). These receptors' antigens are unknown. Sequences were derived from CD4+ T cells from blood, cultured in vitro, sampled after SARS-CoV-2 vaccination. These receptors all come from a human donor who had recovered from COVID-19.

This clonotype was detected a few times. The chain employs TRBV28 and TRBJ1-6; D perhaps matches TRBD1 (5 bases). Germline lookup yields CDR1 MDHEN and CDR2 SYDVKM. The CDR3 is 17 amino acids. V was trimmed by 2 bases and J by 1 base, leaving 12 bases between them. The CDR3 protein is CASSLGQGWSYNSPLHF. The CDR3 bases are TGTGCCAGCAGTTTAGGTCAGGGCTGGTCCTATAATTCACCCCTCCACTTT.

The chain links TRBV7-2 to TRBJ2-7; tentative D call: TRBD1 (6 bases). CDR3 size: 13 residues. V was cut by 1 base and J by 4 bases, with 8 bases left in between. The germline gives CDR1 SGHTA, CDR2 FQGNSA. The CDR3 nucleotides read TGTGCCAGCAGCTTAGGGACAGTTTACGAGCAGTACTTC. It yields the protein CASSLGTVYEQYF.

This clonotype turned up a few times. The CDR3 DNA follows: TGTGCCAGCAGCCGACGGACATCCAATCAGCCCCAGCATTTT. Its protein is CASSRRTSNQPQHF. This chain connects TRBV16 to TRBJ1-5, with D maybe TRBD1 (5 bases). The CDR3 is 14 amino acids. The V gene's germline CDR1 is KGHSY and CDR2 FQNENV. Trimming shortened V by 4 bases and J by 3 bases, and 10 bases separated the two germline ends.

This rearrangement joins TRBV7-9 to TRBJ1-1; 7 nucleotides match TRBD1. V trimming: 5 bases; J trimming: 6 bases; junction bases outside the gene matches: 15. CDR1 and CDR2 (germline): SEHNR, FQNEAQ (reference sequence). The CDR3 length is 16 residues. The CDR3 DNA is TGTGCCAGCAGCCTCAAGTTAGGTCAGGGGGGGTCTGAAGCTTTCTTT. This translates into CASSLKLGQGGSEAFF.

This clonotype was picked up a small number of times. The chain recombines TRBV11-2 with TRBJ1-1, with TRBD1 identical over 8 bases. Losses at the gene ends were 3 bases for V and 0 bases for J; bases not matched to a gene: 3. The germline CDR1 and CDR2 sequences are SGHAT and FQNNGV. The CDR3 has 15 amino acids. CDR3 sequence reads: CASSFRQGLNTEAFF. The CDR3 DNA follows: TGTGCCAGCAGCTTCCGACAGGGGCTGAACACTGAAGCTTTCTTT.

This chain joins TRBV21-1 and TRBJ2-7; the table gives TRBD1 as D, unverified against the DNA. TRBV21-1 is deemed a pseudogene. The CDR3 has 16 amino acids. The CDR3 DNA sequence: TGTGCCAGCGACAAGAAACAGGACAGGGGACCCTACGAGCAGTACTTC. As protein: CASDKKQDRGPYEQYF.

This chain links TRBV19 with TRBJ2-3; 10 nucleotides align to TRBD2. J gave up 0 bases and V 5 bases, and 23 bases lay outside the gene matches. Germline V gene lookup returns CDR1 LNHDA and CDR2 SQIVND (reference sequence). This CDR3 has 22 residues. The CDR3 nucleotides are TGTGCCAGTAGTTCTAGCCCCCCTTCTAGCGGGAGACCCCCCACTAGCACAGATACGCAGTATTTT. Protein: CASSSSPPSSGRPPTSTDTQYF.

This clonotype is medium-sized (0.01 to 0.1%). V usage is TRBV7-2 and J usage is TRBJ2-3; 9 bases are shared with TRBD2. The CDR3 spans 16 residues. The germline V gene has CDR1 SGHTA and CDR2 FQGNSA. Germline trimming cut 5 bases from V and 2 bases from J; bases unmatched to any gene: 8. The CDR3, as DNA: TGTGCCAGCAGCCTCACTCCGGGACTAGCCACAGATACGCAGTATTTT. This translates into CASSLTPGLATDTQYF. Together with reference TRBV7-2 and TRBJ2-3, the CDR3 gives the full variable domain: GAGVSQSPSNKVTEKGKDVELRCDPISGHTALYWYRQSLGQGLEFLIYFQGNSAPDKSGLPSDRFSAERTGGSVSTLTIQRTQQEDSAVYLCASSLTPGLATDTQYFGPGTRLTVL.

The chain couples TRBV30 to TRBJ2-3; D possibly matches TRBD1 or TRBD2 (5 bases each). The germline V and J ends were trimmed by 3 bases and 7 bases, with 14 bases remaining between them. Germline V gene sequence: CDR1 GTSNPN, CDR2 SVGIG (reference sequence). The CDR3 is made up of 13 amino acids. The CDR3, as DNA: TGTGCCTGGAGCACGGGGCGCAGAAATACGCAGTATTTT. Translation: CAWSTGRRNTQYF.

A few counts support this clonotype. This chain connects TRBV7-2 to TRBJ1-2; 9 bases line up with TRBD1. V shed 1 base and J 8 bases; nucleotides not matched to a gene: 8. This CDR3 region has 15 residues. Germline-derived CDR1 and CDR2 are SGHTA and FQGNSA. The CDR3: CASSLGSNRGLGYTF. The CDR3 bases are TGTGCCAGCAGCTTAGGATCAAACAGGGGGCTGGGCTACACCTTC.

The chain combines TRBV7-2 with TRBJ2-1; D might be TRBD1 (5 bases). CDR1 is SGHTA, CDR2 FQGNSA, per germline. CDR3 length: 14 residues. V shed 5 bases and J shed 5 bases, with 13 bases lying between them. Here the CDR3 reads CASSPGPKHNEQFF. The CDR3 DNA reads as TGTGCCAGCAGCCCAGGGCCGAAACACAATGAGCAGTTCTTC.

This clonotype is categorized as medium-sized. The chain is built from TRBV28 and TRBJ1-1, with D perhaps matching TRBD1 (6 bases). The CDR3 loop spans 14 amino acids. From germline, CDR1 is MDHEN and CDR2 SYDVKM. Trimming stripped 7 bases from V and 1 base from J, with 13 bases between. The CDR3: CASNLGGQNTEAFF. CDR3 nucleotides: TGTGCCAGCAATCTGGGGGGCCAGAACACTGAAGCTTTCTTT.

The V and J genes are TRBV5-6 and TRBJ2-7; TRBD1 matches 7 bases. The CDR3 spans 15 residues. The germline gives CDR1 SGHDT, CDR2 YYEEEE. Unmatched junction bases numbered 12, after V lost 4 bases and J lost 5 bases. The CDR3 nucleotides are TGTGCCAGCAGCGTCCTAGACAGGGACATCCACGAGCAGTACTTC. It is translated as CASSVLDRDIHEQYF.

This clonotype turned up a few times. The genes are TRBV7-2 and TRBJ2-5; TRBD1 aligns across 10 bases. Germline V gene lookup returns CDR1 SGHTA and CDR2 FQGNSA. The CDR3 consists of 14 residues. With V trimmed by 6 bases and J by 4 bases, 5 bases remained unmatched. The CDR3 spells CASRPRTGGETQYF. The CDR3 DNA reads as TGTGCCAGCAGGCCTCGGACAGGGGGAGAGACCCAGTACTTC.

This clonotype is hyperexpanded. The chain recombines TRBV20-1 with TRBJ1-6, with D possibly being TRBD1 (6 bases). Trimming took 4 bases from V and 7 from J, leaving 20 bases between them. Looked up from germline, CDR1 is DFQATT and CDR2 is SNEGSKA (reference sequence). The CDR3 extends over 16 amino acids. The CDR3 coding sequence is TGCAGTGCTACCCTTCGGTTGGGGGGGGGCAATTCACCCCTCCACTTT. It yields the protein CSATLRLGGGNSPLHF.

CDR3 DNA: TGCGCCAGCAGCTCCCAGAGCTCTGGAAACACCATATATTTT. Residues: CASSSQSSGNTIYF. The chain recombines TRBV4-1 with TRBJ1-3; D remains unclear. The germline V gene encodes CDR1 MGHRA and CDR2 YSYEKL. CDR3 length: 14 residues. The V end was cut by 5 bases, the J end by 0 bases, with 8 bases between.

Only a few counts were recorded for this clonotype. The V gene is TRBV4-3, the J gene TRBJ2-5; D is unresolved. The CDR3 contains 14 residues. V was cut by 0 bases and J by 5 bases, with 10 bases left in between. Germline CDR1 and CDR2: LGHNA and YSLEER. The CDR3 region has the DNA TGCGCCAGCAGCCAAGATAGGTTCGTCGAGACCCAGTACTTC. Protein product: CASSQDRFVETQYF.

This clonotype was observed a few times. The chain joins TRBV12-3 or TRBV12-4 to TRBJ1-5; D unclear. This CDR3 has 15 amino acids. The V and J ends lost 7 bases and 0 bases respectively, with 13 bases between them. The CDR3 spells CASTPRGYSNQPQHF. The CDR3 DNA follows: TGTGCCAGCACTCCCCGTGGGTATAGCAATCAGCCCCAGCATTTT.

As regards this clonotype: The germline gene is not matched at one end of the junction; a read error may be the cause. The CDR3 is CASRFPGGGYTF. The CDR3 DNA reads as TGTGCCAGCCGTTTTCCTGGTGGGGGCTACACCTTC. The genes are TRBV27 and TRBJ1-2; D not resolved. The CDR3 covers 12 residues. Germline CDR1 reads MNHEY; CDR2 reads SMNVEV (reference sequence).

This clonotype came up a few times. The chain has TRBV28 and TRBJ2-2, with D unclear. Germline-derived CDR1 and CDR2 are MDHEN and SYDVKM. CDR3 length: 14 residues. Trimming shortened V by 6 bases and J by 6 bases, and 14 bases separated the two germline ends. As DNA, the CDR3 is TGTGCCAGCAGAGAAGGACCCGGGCCCGGGGAGCTGTTTTTT. It translates to CASREGPGPGELFF.

This sequence joins TRBV15 and TRBJ2-7; either TRBD1 or TRBD2 may fit D (5 bases each). The CDR3 contains 14 residues. Germline CDR1 reads LNHNV; CDR2 reads YYDKDF (reference sequence). V lost 1 base and J 3 bases, leaving 10 bases between the germline ends. This chain's CDR3 is CATSRASGLYEQYF. The CDR3 DNA follows: TGTGCCACCAGCAGAGCTTCGGGGCTCTACGAGCAGTACTTC.

This clonotype occurred a few times. The V gene is TRBV20-1, the J gene TRBJ2-3; 7 bases map to TRBD1. V lost 5 bases, J lost 4 bases, and 15 bases stayed unmatched. The germline V gene has CDR1 DFQATT and CDR2 SNEGSKA (reference sequence). This CDR3 spans 16 amino acids. DNA of the CDR3: TGCAGTGCTTACCCGTTCGACAGGGTTTACTCAGATACGCAGTATTTT. Its translation is CSAYPFDRVYSDTQYF.

The V call is TRBV19, the J call TRBJ1-1; D may be TRBD1 (5 bases). CDR1 and CDR2 from the germline V gene are LNHDA and SQIVND (reference sequence). Trimming took off 5 bases at V and 4 bases at J, with 23 bases between the two ends. The CDR3 sequence is 17 residues long. The CDR3 coding sequence is TGTGCCAGTAGTGGGGCAGGGCGCGGGGCAATGGGCACTGAAGCTTTCTTT. Translation: CASSGAGRGAMGTEAFF.

This chain links TRBV20-1 with TRBJ1-2, with no clear D. Trimming removed 3 bases at V and 10 bases at J, with 12 bases between. Per germline, CDR1 DFQATT and CDR2 SNEGSKA (reference sequence). The CDR3 runs to 11 residues. The CDR3 is CSARILEVYTF. DNA of the CDR3: TGCAGTGCTAGGATTCTGGAGGTCTACACCTTC.

The genes are TRBV14 and TRBJ1-2, with 8 bases matching TRBD1. This CDR3 is 16 amino acids long. CDR1 and CDR2 from the germline V gene are SGHDN and FVKESK. J lost 4 bases, V lost 6 bases, and 13 bases had no gene match. The CDR3 DNA reads as TGTGCCAGCAGTACTAACCAGGGGGCGCACGGCTATGGCTACACCTTC. Protein sequence: CASSTNQGAHGYGYTF.

The count of this clonotype is one. The rearrangement uses TRBV20-1 and TRBJ2-1; 11 bases fit TRBD2. V dropped 2 bases and J dropped 4; count of bases not matched to a gene: 7. Germline CDR1 is DFQATT and CDR2 is SNEGSKA (reference sequence). This CDR3 is built from 16 residues. The CDR3 DNA sequence: TGCAGTGCTAGAACTAGCGGGAGAAACGATTACAATGAGCAGTTCTTC. Translated, it gives CSARTSGRNDYNEQFF.